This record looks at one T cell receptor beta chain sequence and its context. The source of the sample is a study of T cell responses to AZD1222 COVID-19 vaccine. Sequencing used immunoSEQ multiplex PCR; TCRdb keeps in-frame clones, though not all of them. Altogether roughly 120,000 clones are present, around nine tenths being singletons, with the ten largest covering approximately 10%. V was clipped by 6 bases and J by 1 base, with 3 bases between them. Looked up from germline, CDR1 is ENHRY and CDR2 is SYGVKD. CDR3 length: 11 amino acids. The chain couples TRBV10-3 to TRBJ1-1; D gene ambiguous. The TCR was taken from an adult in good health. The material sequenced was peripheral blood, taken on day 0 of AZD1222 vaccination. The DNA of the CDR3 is TGTGCCATCAGGGAGAACACTGAAGCTTTCTTT. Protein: CAIRENTEAFF.